This T cell receptor (beta chain) was retrieved from a study of blood T cells in healthy people across ages. Next came a second PCR, run for roughly 6 to 11 cycles, which used a sample-barcoded 5' primer along with a J-beta primer mix. Each CDR3 protein is one row after TCRdb ran MiXCR on the 5' RACE reads. This sample has hundreds of thousands of distinct CDR3 sequences, with about 42% found just once. V was cut by 1 base and J by 4 bases, with 19 bases left in between. The CDR3 has 17 residues. Germline CDR1 and CDR2: SGHAT and FQNNGV. The donors, healthy Caucasians from Russia, were aged 6 to 90. Drawing of peripheral blood yielded ten milliliters from each donor.

Sequenced input: blood. This TCR derives from a man aged 60 to 75 in good health. The chain links TRBV11-2 to TRBJ1-1, with D possibly matching TRBD1 (5 bases). Here the CDR3 reads CASSLGRGRRKGTEAFF. CDR3 sequence (DNA): TGTGCCAGCAGCTTAGGACGGGGACGCCGGAAGGGCACTGAAGCTTTCTTT.